These 22 T cell receptor beta chains share one sample of origin, sequenced in a study of cytomegalovirus exposure and HLA in healthy donors. Repertoires were generated with immunoSEQ multiplex PCR, while TCRdb's copy carries only in-frame clones and drops some. The table has about 250,000 clones, more than 85% seen once. Sequencing was done on a sample of PBMCs. These receptors came from a man aged 18 to 30 in good health and CMV-seropositive.

The chain uses TRBV6-5 and TRBJ1-4; D might be TRBD1 (5 bases). Trimming left V 3 bases short and J 8 bases short, with 19 bases between. The CDR3 has 16 residues. The germline gives CDR1 MNHEY, CDR2 SVGAGI. CDR3 coding DNA: TGTGCCAGCAGTTATGCCGGGAATCTAAAGGGGGAAAAACTGTTTTTT. Amino acids: CASSYAGNLKGEKLFF.

The chain is built from TRBV19 and TRBJ1-5, with D hard to call. Trimming stripped 5 bases from V and 4 bases from J, with 12 bases between. The CDR3 spans 14 residues. The V gene's germline CDR1 is LNHDA and CDR2 SQIVND (reference sequence). The CDR3, as DNA: TGTGCCAGTAGTGTACGAAGAAGAAATCAGCCCCAGCATTTT. It codes for CASSVRRRNQPQHF.

The V and J genes are TRBV4-3 and TRBJ2-7, with 7 bases lining up with TRBD1. The CDR3 is made up of 14 amino acids. With 4 bases clipped from V and 0 bases from J, the junction kept 3 bases outside the gene matches. CDR1 and CDR2 (germline): LGHNA, YSLEER. The CDR3 protein is CASSLHRGSYEQYF. The CDR3 DNA reads TGCGCCAGCAGCCTCCACAGGGGCTCCTACGAGCAGTACTTC.

This chain links TRBV30 with TRBJ1-1; no firm D call. Deletions cut 3 bases from V and 4 bases from J, with 12 bases between. The length of the CDR3 is 13 residues. CDR1 and CDR2 from the germline V gene are GTSNPN and SVGIG (reference sequence). This CDR3 is CAWSPYWATEAFF. Written as DNA, the CDR3 is TGTGCCTGGAGCCCGTATTGGGCCACTGAAGCTTTCTTT.

The J gene is TRBJ1-1, the V gene TRBV7-8, with D tentatively TRBD1 (6 bases). Germline assignment: CDR1 SGHVS and CDR2 FQNEAQ. The CDR3 has 14 residues. Trimming left V 3 bases short and J 1 base short, with 9 bases between. CDR3 DNA sequence: TGTGCCAGCAGCTTGCAGGGGTGGAACACTGAAGCTTTCTTT. It is translated as CASSLQGWNTEAFF.

The chain is built from TRBV27 and TRBJ2-7; the D gene is possibly TRBD2 (6 bases). Trimming left V 0 bases short and J 3 bases short, with 6 bases between. The germline gives CDR1 MNHEY, CDR2 SMNVEV (reference sequence). CDR3 size: 13 residues. CDR3 loop: CASSLSGGYEQYF. The CDR3 DNA sequence: TGTGCCAGCAGTTTATCGGGGGGCTACGAGCAGTACTTC.

This clone came up once. The V and J genes are TRBV7-2 and TRBJ1-5, with D maybe TRBD1 (5 bases). Between the trimmed V and J ends, which lost 1 base and 5 bases, there was a span of 15 bases. The CDR3 runs 16 residues. CDR1 and CDR2 (germline): SGHTA, FQGNSA. The CDR3 loop is CASSLGPRRGDQPQHF. In DNA, the CDR3 is TGTGCCAGCAGCTTAGGGCCGCGGAGGGGTGATCAGCCCCAGCATTTT. Together with reference TRBV7-2 and TRBJ1-5, the CDR3 gives the full variable domain: GAGVSQSPSNKVTEKGKDVELRCDPISGHTALYWYRQSLGQGLEFLIYFQGNSAPDKSGLPSDRFSAERTGGSVSTLTIQRTQQEDSAVYLCASSLGPRRGDQPQHFGDGTRLSIL.

As for this clone: Other DNA sequences of this sample code for an identical CDR3. CDR3 sequence (DNA): TGTGCCACCAGCAGGGGTGGGACCAGTTACGAGCAGTACTTC. The encoded protein is CATSRGGTSYEQYF. The V gene is TRBV15, the J gene TRBJ2-7; D is tentatively TRBD1 or TRBD2 (5 bases each). This CDR3 contains 14 residues. V was shortened by 3 bases and J by 4 bases, with 13 bases between the two germline ends. The germline V gene has CDR1 LNHNV and CDR2 YYDKDF (reference sequence).

The CDR3 DNA is TGTGCCAGCAGCTTAGCGTATCAGGAGCCCTACGAGCAGTACTTC. It specifies CASSLAYQEPYEQYF. V and J are TRBV7-2 and TRBJ2-7, with D unclear. The germline V gene encodes CDR1 SGHTA and CDR2 FQGNSA. Trimming removed 0 bases at V and 2 bases at J, with 11 bases between. The CDR3 has 15 residues.

The chain links TRBV2 to TRBJ2-3; tentatively, D is TRBD1 or TRBD2 (8 bases each). V was shortened by 10 bases and J by 3 bases, with 32 bases between the two germline ends. Germline V gives CDR1 SNHLY, CDR2 FYNNEI. CDR3 length: 19 residues. CDR3 loop: CATRTGWRPAGVGTDTQYF. In DNA, the CDR3 is TGTGCCACCCGGACAGGGTGGAGGCCAGCGGGAGTTGGGACAGATACGCAGTATTTT.

The chain employs TRBV28 and TRBJ2-4, with D possibly matching TRBD2 (6 bases). The germline CDR1 and CDR2 sequences are MDHEN and SYDVKM. Between the trimmed V and J ends, which lost 7 bases and 0 bases, there was a span of 13 bases. The CDR3 contains 15 residues. The chain's CDR3 is CASKNGGLAKNIQYF. DNA of the CDR3: TGTGCCAGCAAAAACGGGGGACTAGCCAAAAACATTCAGTACTTC.

The sample holds one count of this clone. The V and J genes are TRBV7-9 and TRBJ2-1; D is unclear. Per germline, CDR1 SEHNR and CDR2 FQNEAQ (reference sequence). Deletions cut 5 bases from V and 7 bases from J, with 9 bases between. The CDR3 loop spans 12 amino acids. The CDR3 nucleotides read TGTGCCAGCAGCCCCATAGGGAATGAGCAGTTCTTC. Its translation: CASSPIGNEQFF.

V is TRBV7-2 and J is TRBJ2-1; 7 bases agree with TRBD2. The CDR3 covers 15 residues. The germline V gene encodes CDR1 SGHTA and CDR2 FQGNSA. V was clipped by 7 bases and J by 6 bases; unmatched bases: 12. CDR3 sequence (DNA): TGTGCCAGCACCCCACGTGGCGGGAGATTCAATGAGCAGTTCTTC. It yields the protein CASTPRGGRFNEQFF.

V usage is TRBV25-1 and J usage is TRBJ1-5; D uncertain. Between the trimmed V and J ends, which lost 3 bases and 3 bases, there was a span of 6 bases. The length of the CDR3 is 13 residues. CDR1 is MGHDK and CDR2 is SYGVNS in the germline V gene. This CDR3 is CASSDSNNQPQHF. CDR3 nucleotides: TGTGCCAGCAGTGATTCTAACAATCAGCCCCAGCATTTT.

This sequence joins TRBV5-1 and TRBJ2-1; D not certain. Trimming pared 7 bases from V and 4 bases from J, leaving 18 bases between. This CDR3 contains 15 residues. CDR1 and CDR2 (germline): SGHRS, YFSETQ. The CDR3 DNA reads as TGCGCCAGCTCTAACGACGCCCGTCCATACAATGAGCAGTTCTTC. Amino acids: CASSNDARPYNEQFF.

The V gene is TRBV2, the J gene TRBJ1-2; D possibly corresponds to TRBD1 (6 bases). The V end was cut by 1 base, the J end by 7 bases, with 10 bases between. The CDR3 totals 13 residues. Germline CDR1 and CDR2: SNHLY and FYNNEI. DNA for the CDR3: TGTGCCAGCAGTGAAGGCGGGGGCGGTGGCTACACCTTC. Its translation: CASSEGGGGGYTF. The whole variable domain, filled in from reference TRBV2 and TRBJ1-2, reads EPEVTQTPSHQVTQMGQEVILRCVPISNHLYFYWYRQILGQKVEFLVSFYNNEISEKSEIFDDQFSVERPDGSNFTLKIRSTKLEDSAMYFCASSEGGGGGYTFGSGTRLTVV.

The chain recombines TRBV6-5 with TRBJ2-7; no firm D call. The CDR3 runs 14 residues. Germline V lookup: CDR1 MNHEY, CDR2 SVGAGI. V was cut by 7 bases and J by 9 bases, with 22 bases left in between. CDR3 coding DNA: TGTGCCAGCATTTCCGGATCAACTTTTACGGGGCAGTACTTC. Protein product: CASISGSTFTGQYF.

The chain recombines TRBV2 with TRBJ1-3; a possible D gene is TRBD1 (5 bases). This CDR3 is 15 amino acids long. V was shortened by 5 bases and J by 3 bases, with 14 bases between the two germline ends. CDR1 is SNHLY and CDR2 is FYNNEI in the germline V gene. CDR3 amino acids: CASSPIGTYGNTIYF. The CDR3, as DNA: TGTGCCAGCAGTCCTATCGGGACGTATGGAAACACCATATATTTT.

This chain uses TRBV5-6 with TRBJ2-7, with D maybe TRBD2 (5 bases). In germline, CDR1 is SGHDT, CDR2 YYEEEE. V dropped 4 bases and J dropped 5 bases, with 16 bases sitting between them. This CDR3 is built from 14 residues. CDR3 sequence (DNA): TGTGCCAGCAGCCCTAGCCTTAGCAGGAACGAGCAGTACTTC. Translating it yields CASSPSLSRNEQYF.

CDR3 protein: CASSLAGRSNYGYTF. Here the CDR3 DNA reads TGTGCCAGCAGCTTAGCTGGCAGAAGTAACTATGGCTACACCTTC. The chain joins TRBV5-5 to TRBJ1-2; D is unresolved. Germline CDR1 SGHKS, CDR2 YYEKEE (reference sequence). The V end lost 2 bases, the J end lost 1 base, and 12 bases lay between the germline ends. This CDR3 comprises 15 residues. Drawing the rest from reference TRBV5-5 and TRBJ1-2, the complete variable domain is DAGVTQSPTHLIKTRGQQVTLRCSPISGHKSVSWYQQVLGQGPQFIFQYYEKEERGRGNFPDRFSARQFPNYSSELNVNALLLGDSALYLCASSLAGRSNYGYTFGSGTRLTVV.

The chain is built from TRBV30 and TRBJ1-2; D might be TRBD1 (5 bases). CDR1 GTSNPN and CDR2 SVGIG come from the germline V gene (reference sequence). Trimming left V 3 bases short and J 1 base short, with 21 bases between. The CDR3 is 17 residues long. The CDR3 nucleotides are TGTGCCTGGAGGAGCTTCAGGGAAGCGGATTTTAACTATGGCTACACCTTC. This sequence encodes CAWRSFREADFNYGYTF.

The V and J genes are TRBV28 and TRBJ2-7, with TRBD1 identical over 8 bases. V gave up 3 bases and J gave up 2 bases; unmatched junction bases: 6. The CDR3 length is 15 residues. Germline V CDR1 and CDR2: MDHEN, SYDVKM. The CDR3 sequence is CASSLQGALAYEQYF. Written as DNA, the CDR3 is TGTGCCAGCAGTTTGCAGGGGGCATTAGCCTACGAGCAGTACTTC.